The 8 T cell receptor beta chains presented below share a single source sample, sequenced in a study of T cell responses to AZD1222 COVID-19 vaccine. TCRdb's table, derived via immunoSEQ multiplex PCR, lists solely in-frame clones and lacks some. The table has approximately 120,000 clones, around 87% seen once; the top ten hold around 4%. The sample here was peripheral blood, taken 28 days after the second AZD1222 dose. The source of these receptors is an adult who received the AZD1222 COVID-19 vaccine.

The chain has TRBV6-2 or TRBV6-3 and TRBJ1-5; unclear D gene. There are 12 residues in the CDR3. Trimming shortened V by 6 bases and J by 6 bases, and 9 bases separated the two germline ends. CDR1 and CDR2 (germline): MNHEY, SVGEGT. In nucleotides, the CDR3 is TGTGCCAGCAGCCACGTCGGTCAGCCCCAGCATTTT. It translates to CASSHVGQPQHF.

CDR3 in amino acids: CASSLLTVGNQPQHF. The CDR3, as DNA: TGTGCCAGCAGTTTATTAACGGTTGGCAATCAGCCCCAGCATTTT. This chain connects TRBV28 to TRBJ1-5; D remains ambiguous. The CDR3 sequence is 15 residues long. Trimming removed 1 base from V and 2 bases from J, with 9 bases in between. Looked up from germline, CDR1 is MDHEN and CDR2 is SYDVKM.

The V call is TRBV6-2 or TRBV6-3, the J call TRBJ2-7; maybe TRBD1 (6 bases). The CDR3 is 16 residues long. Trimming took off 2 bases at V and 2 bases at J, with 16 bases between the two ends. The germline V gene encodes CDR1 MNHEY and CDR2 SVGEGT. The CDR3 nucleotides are TGTGCCAGCAGTTACCGGCTGAGACAGGTCACCTACGAGCAGTACTTC. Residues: CASSYRLRQVTYEQYF.

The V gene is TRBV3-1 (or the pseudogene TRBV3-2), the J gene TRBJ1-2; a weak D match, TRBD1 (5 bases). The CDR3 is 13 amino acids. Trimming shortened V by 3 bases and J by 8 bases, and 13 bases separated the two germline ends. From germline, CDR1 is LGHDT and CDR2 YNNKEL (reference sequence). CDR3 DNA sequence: TGTGCCAGCAGCCAGGGACTGTCCGTGGGCTACACCTTC. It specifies CASSQGLSVGYTF.

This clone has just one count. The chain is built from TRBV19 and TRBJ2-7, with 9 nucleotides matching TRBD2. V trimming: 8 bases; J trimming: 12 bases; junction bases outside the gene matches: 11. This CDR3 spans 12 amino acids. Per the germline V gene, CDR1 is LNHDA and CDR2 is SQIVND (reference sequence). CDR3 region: CASARREGLLYF. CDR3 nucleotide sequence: TGTGCCAGTGCACGGCGGGAGGGCCTTTTGTACTTC.

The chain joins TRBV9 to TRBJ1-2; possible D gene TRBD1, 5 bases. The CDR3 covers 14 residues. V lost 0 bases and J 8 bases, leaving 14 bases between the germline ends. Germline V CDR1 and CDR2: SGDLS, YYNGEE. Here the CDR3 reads CASSVGGRGEGYTF. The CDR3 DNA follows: TGTGCCAGCAGCGTAGGGGGTAGGGGCGAGGGCTACACCTTC.

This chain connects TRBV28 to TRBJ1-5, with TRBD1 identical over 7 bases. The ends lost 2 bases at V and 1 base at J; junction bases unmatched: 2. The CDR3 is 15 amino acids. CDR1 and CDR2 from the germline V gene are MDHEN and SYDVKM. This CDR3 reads CASSLTGASNQPQHF. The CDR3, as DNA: TGTGCCAGCAGTTTAACAGGGGCCAGCAATCAGCCCCAGCATTTT.

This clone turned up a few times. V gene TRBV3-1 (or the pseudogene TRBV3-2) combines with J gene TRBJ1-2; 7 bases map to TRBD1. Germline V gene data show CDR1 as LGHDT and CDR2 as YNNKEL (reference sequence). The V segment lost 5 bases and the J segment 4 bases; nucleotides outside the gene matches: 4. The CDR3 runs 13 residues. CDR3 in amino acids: CASSNRGSYGYTF. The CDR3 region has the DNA TGTGCCAGCAGCAACAGGGGTTCCTATGGCTACACCTTC.